This T cell receptor (beta chain) was identified during a study of early T cells in non-severe SARS-CoV-2 infection. Findings and limits, study-wide: The VDJdb matching leaned toward anti-spike CD8 responses and overlooked private and CD4 specificities.

The table lists this clonotype with many counts. The antigen remains undetermined. Per germline, CDR1 DFQATT and CDR2 SNEGSKA (reference sequence). V shed 4 bases and J shed 3 bases, with 21 bases lying between them. This CDR3 contains 16 residues. The TCR library protocol attached unique molecular identifiers to the individual cDNA molecules. In TCRdb, the 5' RACE reads were re-called with MiXCR into one record per CDR3 protein. The table lists about 62,000 distinct CDR3 sequences, 8.5% to 9.5% of them singletons. Sequenced sample: whole blood. This chain links TRBV20-1 with TRBJ2-5, with D possibly TRBD2 on 6 matching bases. The clonotype was recovered from an adult who was a healthcare worker with PCR-confirmed SARS-CoV-2 infection or an uninfected control (not recorded which). The CDR3: CSATIWSPGGEETQYF. The CDR3, as DNA: TGCAGTGCTACCATTTGGAGCCCCGGAGGGGAAGAGACCCAGTACTTC.